What follows are 9 T cell receptor beta chains derived from one specimen sequenced in a study of T-cell memory formation after mild COVID-19. TCRdb redid the calling of the 5' RACE reads with MiXCR, one entry per CDR3 protein. The sample has over 300,000 distinct CDR3 sequences; 20% to 25% are singletons. Sequencing was carried out using PBMCs or a T cell subset sorted from them (not recorded which). The receptors originated from a man younger than 30 who had mild COVID-19 (a few samples of this study predate the infection). Cell type and time point are not known.

In this sample, this clonotype turned up once. The chain combines TRBV10-2 with TRBJ1-2; TRBD1 is a possible D gene (6 bases). The germline V and J ends were trimmed by 0 bases and 9 bases, with 11 bases remaining between them. CDR1 and CDR2 from the germline V gene are WSHSY and SAAADI. The CDR3 has 13 amino acids. CDR3 DNA sequence: TGCGCCAGCAGTGAGTCGGGGGGGCAGAGCTACACCTTC. Translated: CASSESGGQSYTF.

This clonotype has more than one count but fewer than ten. This sequence joins TRBV4-3 and TRBJ2-1, with TRBD1 as a possible D gene (6 bases). The V gene's germline CDR1 is LGHNA and CDR2 YSLEER. CDR3 size: 15 residues. V lost 1 base and J 6 bases, leaving 13 bases between the germline ends. The CDR3 reads CASSQGSARGNEQFF. As DNA, the CDR3 is TGCGCCAGCAGCCAAGGGTCTGCCAGGGGCAATGAGCAGTTCTTC.

In its sample, this clonotype was seen a few times. DNA for the CDR3: TGTGCCAGCAGCGGCGGGACGGTCCAAGAGACCCAGTACTTC. Residues: CASSGGTVQETQYF. The chain links TRBV9 to TRBJ2-5, with a possible D match to TRBD2 (6 bases). This CDR3 has 14 amino acids. V lost 3 bases and J lost 1, with 10 bases in between. Germline CDR1 reads SGDLS; CDR2 reads YYNGEE. Based on the CDR3 plus reference TRBV9 and TRBJ2-5, the full variable domain is DSGVTQTPKHLITATGQRVTLRCSPRSGDLSVYWYQQSLDQGLQFLIQYYNGEERAKGNILERFSAQQFPDLHSELNLSSLELGDSALYFCASSGGTVQETQYFGPGTRLLVL.

The chain has TRBV19 and TRBJ2-7; a weak D match, TRBD1 (5 bases). This CDR3 is 12 amino acids long. V lost 3 bases, J lost 6 bases, and 9 bases lay in between. Germline CDR1 and CDR2: LNHDA and SQIVND (reference sequence). The CDR3 sequence is CASSIGASEQYF. CDR3 nucleotides: TGTGCCAGTAGTATTGGGGCATCCGAGCAGTACTTC.

Many counts were recorded for this clonotype. V gene TRBV29-1 combines with J gene TRBJ1-1; D is unclear. This CDR3 is built from 11 residues. Trimming took off 6 bases at V and 1 base at J, with 6 bases between the two ends. The germline V gene encodes CDR1 SQVTM and CDR2 ANQGSEA. The CDR3 here is CSVGRNTEAFF. DNA for the CDR3: TGCAGCGTGGGAAGGAACACTGAAGCTTTCTTT.

This chain joins TRBV7-8 and TRBJ1-1, with D unclear. Germline V gives CDR1 SGHVS, CDR2 FQNEAQ. The CDR3 runs to 16 residues. Trimming stripped 7 bases from V and 6 bases from J, with 24 bases between. CDR3 nucleotide sequence: TGTGCCAGCACCCCGGGGAGGAGAGGTCCGATCGCTGAAGCTTTCTTT. Translation gives CASTPGRRGPIAEAFF.

The chain joins TRBV7-9 to TRBJ1-1, with D hard to call. V shed 5 bases and J shed 7 bases, with 11 bases lying between them. This CDR3 comprises 12 residues. Germline CDR1 is SEHNR and CDR2 is FQNEAQ (reference sequence). CDR3 sequence reads: CASSNGYGEAFF. CDR3 nucleotides: TGTGCCAGCAGCAACGGATACGGTGAAGCTTTCTTT.

There are a few counts of this clonotype. The J gene is TRBJ2-3, the V gene TRBV24-1, with 10 nucleotides matching TRBD1. The V and J ends lost 7 bases and 5 bases, in that order; junction bases with no gene match: 11. This CDR3 is 16 amino acids long. Germline V CDR1 and CDR2: KGHDR, SFDVKD. The CDR3 here is CATRETGTGVQDTQYF. CDR3 sequence (DNA): TGTGCCACCAGGGAGACGGGGACAGGGGTTCAAGATACGCAGTATTTT.

In its sample, this clonotype was seen many times. The CDR3 spells CASSQEGRGYTF. The CDR3 DNA reads as TGCGCCAGCAGCCAAGAAGGTAGAGGCTACACCTTC. The J gene is TRBJ1-2, the V gene TRBV4-1; no clear D gene. V shed 0 bases and J shed 8 bases, with 7 bases lying between them. The germline V gene has CDR1 MGHRA and CDR2 YSYEKL. CDR3 length: 12 amino acids.